The 16 T cell receptor beta chains given below trace back to one sample, sequenced in a study of regulatory T cells in long-lasting Graves disease. Time point: persistent/refractory GD, antithyroid drugs over 5 years with positive TRAb. Isolated PBMC RNA provided the starting material for the TCR library. Assembly of TCR beta libraries relied on iRepertoire HTBI primers together with Arm-PCR of CDR3 regions. TCRdb re-called the multiplex PCR reads through MiXCR, storing one row per CDR3 protein. This sample has nearly 350,000 distinct CDR3 sequences, with around a fifth found just once. The source material was peripheral blood mononuclear cells (PBMCs), sampled when the disease was refractory, from a patient treated with antithyroid drugs. All receptors come from a female donor with Graves disease.

This clonotype occurred a few times. The chain joins TRBV30 to TRBJ1-1; D is ambiguous. This CDR3 contains 12 residues. Germline values: CDR1 GTSNPN, CDR2 SVGIG (reference sequence). Trimming took 5 bases from V and 1 from J, leaving 8 bases between them. CDR3 sequence: CAWSYGNTEAFF. CDR3 DNA: TGTGCCTGGTCGTATGGGAACACTGAAGCTTTCTTT.

The chain uses TRBV2 and TRBJ2-2; a weak D match, TRBD1 (6 bases). The ends were cut back, 8 bases at V and 1 base at J, with 11 bases in the middle. CDR1 and CDR2 (germline): SNHLY, FYNNEI. The CDR3 is 14 amino acids. The CDR3 DNA sequence: TGTGCCAGCGGGGGACACCTGAACACCGGGGAGCTGTTTTTT. This codes for CASGGHLNTGELFF.

This chain connects TRBV30 to TRBJ1-5, with D hard to call. CDR1 and CDR2 (germline): GTSNPN, SVGIG (reference sequence). The V and J ends lost 5 bases and 1 base respectively, with 9 bases between them. This CDR3 is built from 13 residues. The CDR3 DNA reads as TGTGCCTGGGGAAAAAGGAGCAATCAGCCCCAGCATTTT. The encoded protein is CAWGKRSNQPQHF.

This clonotype was counted many times. This chain joins TRBV27 and TRBJ2-5; D unresolved. The V end lost 5 bases, the J end lost 2 bases, and 15 bases lay between the germline ends. CDR1 is MNHEY, CDR2 SMNVEV, per germline (reference sequence). The CDR3 loop spans 15 amino acids. CDR3 DNA sequence: TGTGCCAGCAGTGTCCGCTTGGGCAGGCAAGAGACCCAGTACTTC. This codes for CASSVRLGRQETQYF.

This clonotype appeared once. The V and J genes are TRBV12-3 or TRBV12-4 and TRBJ1-1; no clear D. The CDR3 consists of 16 residues. V dropped 8 bases and J dropped 0 bases, with 19 bases sitting between them. The CDR3 here is CASRPRGLVMNTEAFF. The CDR3 DNA follows: TGTGCCAGCCGCCCCCGGGGTCTAGTTATGAACACTGAAGCTTTCTTT.

This chain joins TRBV20-1 and TRBJ2-1; a possible D gene is TRBD2 (6 bases). V was pared by 6 bases and J by 6 bases, with 21 bases between. The CDR3 is made up of 15 amino acids. Germline V gene sequence: CDR1 DFQATT, CDR2 SNEGSKA (reference sequence). Here the CDR3 reads CSAPQILAGLNEQFF. The CDR3 DNA sequence: TGCAGTGCCCCACAAATCCTGGCGGGGCTCAATGAGCAGTTCTTC.

The rearrangement links TRBV25-1 to TRBJ1-4; D ambiguous. V lost 4 bases and J 7 bases, leaving 16 bases between the germline ends. CDR1 MGHDK and CDR2 SYGVNS come from the germline V gene. The CDR3 extends over 15 amino acids. DNA of the CDR3: TGTGCCAGCAGTGTAGGTGGCGTCCGGGGTGAAAAACTGTTTTTT. Residues: CASSVGGVRGEKLFF. The variable domain in full, with the rest retrieved from reference TRBV25-1 and TRBJ1-4, is EADIYQTPRYLVIGTGKKITLECSQTMGHDKMYWYQQDPGMELHLIHYSYGVNSTEKGDLSSESTVSRIRTEHFPLTLESARPSHTSQYLCASSVGGVRGEKLFFGSGTQLSVL.

This clonotype showed up just a few times. The chain carries TRBV5-5 and TRBJ2-7; either TRBD1 or TRBD2 may supply D (6 bases each). From germline, CDR1 is SGHKS and CDR2 YYEKEE (reference sequence). This CDR3 region has 15 residues. V was clipped by 1 base and J by 6 bases, with 17 bases between them. In nucleotides, the CDR3 is TGTGCCAGCAGCTTGAACTGGGGGGCGCAAGGCGAGCAGTACTTC. Its translation: CASSLNWGAQGEQYF.

At least ten counts were recorded for this clonotype. The chain is built from TRBV12-3 or TRBV12-4 and TRBJ2-7; maybe TRBD1 (6 bases). Trimming left V 7 bases short and J 2 bases short, with 15 bases between. The CDR3 sequence is 14 residues long. CDR3: CASTGTGPPYEQYF. In nucleotides, the CDR3 is TGTGCCAGCACGGGAACAGGGCCCCCCTACGAGCAGTACTTC.

In its sample, this clonotype was seen many times. The chain recombines TRBV7-6 with TRBJ2-4, with D perhaps being TRBD1 or TRBD2 (6 bases each). CDR3 size: 14 residues. Germline assignment: CDR1 SGHVS and CDR2 FNYEAQ. V dropped 1 base and J dropped 8 bases, with 12 bases sitting between them. The CDR3 sequence is CASSLVGGIDIQYF. The DNA of the CDR3 is TGTGCCAGCAGCTTAGTGGGGGGCATTGACATTCAGTACTTC.

This clonotype was counted between two and nine times. The chain links TRBV5-1 to TRBJ2-2, with D perhaps TRBD2 (5 bases). From germline, CDR1 is SGHRS and CDR2 YFSETQ. V was clipped by 7 bases and J by 7 bases, with 14 bases between them. The CDR3 length is 13 residues. CDR3 region: CASGMGRGGELFF. CDR3 nucleotide sequence: TGCGCCAGCGGAATGGGCCGGGGCGGGGAGCTGTTTTTT.

V and J are TRBV27 and TRBJ2-7, with D perhaps matching TRBD1 or TRBD2 (5 bases each). V lost 5 bases, J lost 7 bases, and 15 bases lay in between. This CDR3 is 13 amino acids long. Germline-derived CDR1 and CDR2 are MNHEY and SMNVEV (reference sequence). The CDR3 reads CASSLGPLGEQYF. The CDR3 DNA is TGTGCCAGCAGTCTGGGACCGCTCGGGGAGCAGTACTTC.

This clonotype came up many times. The rearrangement joins TRBV12-3 or TRBV12-4 to TRBJ1-4, with 7 nucleotides matching TRBD1. CDR3 length equals 14 residues. V was pared by 7 bases and J by 4 bases, with 6 bases of the junction left unmatched. CDR3 amino acids: CASTTDRLNEKLFF. DNA for the CDR3: TGTGCCAGCACTACGGACAGGCTTAATGAAAAACTGTTTTTT.

In this sample, this clonotype turned up many times. The chain has TRBV12-3 or TRBV12-4 and TRBJ2-7; 7 positions match TRBD1. CDR3 length: 14 amino acids. The V and J ends lost 5 bases and 7 bases, in that order; junction bases with no gene match: 11. The CDR3 DNA follows: TGTGCCAGCAGTCCTCAGGGGGTCGTTGGAGAGCAGTACTTC. This encodes CASSPQGVVGEQYF.

In this sample, this clonotype turned up many times. CDR3 DNA sequence: TGTGCCAGCAGTTACTGTGACAGGGGTTGCGAGCAGTACTTC. Translated, it gives CASSYCDRGCEQYF. The V and J genes are TRBV6-2 or TRBV6-3 and TRBJ2-7; TRBD1 matches 8 bases. Losses at the gene ends were 1 base for V and 6 bases for J; bases not matched to a gene: 5. The germline V gene encodes CDR1 MNHEY and CDR2 SVGEGT. The CDR3 runs to 14 residues.

In regard to this clonotype: This may stem from a read error, because a much larger clone lies one nucleotide away. The rearrangement links TRBV2 to TRBJ1-5, with D perhaps matching TRBD1 (6 bases). This CDR3 has 14 amino acids. Germline CDR1 is SNHLY and CDR2 is FYNNEI. The CDR3 DNA reads as TGTGTCAGCAGTGAAAGGGCAGGGGTGAAACCCCAGCATTTT. It is translated as CVSSERAGVKPQHF.